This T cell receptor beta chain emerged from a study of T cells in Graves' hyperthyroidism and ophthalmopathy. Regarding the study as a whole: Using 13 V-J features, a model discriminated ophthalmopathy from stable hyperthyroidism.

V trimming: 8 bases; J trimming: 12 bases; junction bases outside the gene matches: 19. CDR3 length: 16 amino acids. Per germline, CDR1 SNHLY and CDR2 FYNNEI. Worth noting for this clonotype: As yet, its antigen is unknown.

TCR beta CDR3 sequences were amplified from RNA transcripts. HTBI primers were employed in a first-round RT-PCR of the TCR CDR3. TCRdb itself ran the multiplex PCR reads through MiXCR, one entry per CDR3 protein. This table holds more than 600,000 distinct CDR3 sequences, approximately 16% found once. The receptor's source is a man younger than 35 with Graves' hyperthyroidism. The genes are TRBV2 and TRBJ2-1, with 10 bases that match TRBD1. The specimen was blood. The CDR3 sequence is CASRTLRDRGSRGQFF. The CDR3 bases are TGTGCCAGCCGAACCCTCCGGGACAGGGGATCCCGAGGGCAGTTCTTC.